This T cell receptor beta chain comes out of a study of T cell changes during pregnancy in multiple sclerosis. The ends were cut back, 5 bases at V and 4 bases at J, with 11 bases in the middle. CDR1 is MNHNS and CDR2 is SASEGT in the germline V gene. This CDR3 comprises 13 residues. The table came from immunoSEQ multiplex PCR; TCRdb's copy has only in-frame clones and leaves some out. The profile shows some 95,000 clones, over 80% of them singletons. This TCR was sampled from a female donor with multiple sclerosis, enrolled in a pregnancy study. The sequencing used peripheral blood, collected in the first trimester of pregnancy. The rearrangement links TRBV6-1 to TRBJ1-1; no firm D call. CDR3 residues: CASSQEGGTEAFF. CDR3 nucleotide sequence: TGTGCCAGCAGTCAAGAAGGAGGCACTGAAGCTTTCTTT.